Below are 3 T cell receptor beta chains sequenced from a single sample in a study of cytomegalovirus exposure and HLA in healthy donors. With 60 Vbeta and 13 Jbeta primers, the PCR was carried out. Clones were sequenced by immunoSEQ multiplex PCR, and TCRdb holds only the in-frame ones, with some missing. The table has approximately 180,000 clones, roughly 78% seen once; the top ten hold around 14%. Sequencing input: PBMCs. The receptors derive from a woman in her forties or fifties in good health and CMV-seropositive.

This chain links TRBV5-4 with TRBJ2-7, with TRBD1 matching over 9 bases. The CDR3 length is 15 residues. From germline, CDR1 is SGHNT and CDR2 YYREEE (reference sequence). V trimming: 4 bases; J trimming: 4 bases; junction bases outside the gene matches: 9. CDR3 sequence (DNA): TGTGCCAGCAGCACTTTACAGGGGGCGGTATACGAGCAGTACTTC. Amino acid sequence: CASSTLQGAVYEQYF.

The genes are TRBV6-6 and TRBJ2-2, with D possibly being TRBD1 (6 bases). V lost 7 bases, J lost 0 bases, and 9 bases lay in between. This CDR3 contains 14 residues. Germline lookup yields CDR1 MNHNY and CDR2 SVGAGI (reference sequence). This CDR3 is CASMGASNTGELFF. CDR3 bases: TGTGCCAGCATGGGGGCGTCGAACACCGGGGAGCTGTTTTTT.

The chain is built from TRBV4-1 and TRBJ1-5; TRBD1 is a possible D gene (6 bases). The V and J ends lost 4 bases and 4 bases respectively, with 17 bases between them. The CDR3 length is 16 residues. CDR1 and CDR2 from the germline V gene are MGHRA and YSYEKL. The CDR3 nucleotides are TGCGCCAGCAGCCGGTTACAGGGTGAAGGGAATCAGCCCCAGCATTTT. The encoded protein is CASSRLQGEGNQPQHF.